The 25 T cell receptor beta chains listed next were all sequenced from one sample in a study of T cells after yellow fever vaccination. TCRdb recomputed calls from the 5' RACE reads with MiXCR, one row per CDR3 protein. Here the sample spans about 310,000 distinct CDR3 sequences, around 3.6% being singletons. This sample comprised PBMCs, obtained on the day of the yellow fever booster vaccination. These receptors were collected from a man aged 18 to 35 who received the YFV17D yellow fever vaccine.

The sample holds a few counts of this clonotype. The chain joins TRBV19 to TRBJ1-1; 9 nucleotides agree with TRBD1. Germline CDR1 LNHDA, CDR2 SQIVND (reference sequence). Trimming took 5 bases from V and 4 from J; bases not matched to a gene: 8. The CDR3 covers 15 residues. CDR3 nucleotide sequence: TGTGCCAGTAGTCAACAGACAGGGGGGGGCACTGAAGCTTTCTTT. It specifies CASSQQTGGGTEAFF.

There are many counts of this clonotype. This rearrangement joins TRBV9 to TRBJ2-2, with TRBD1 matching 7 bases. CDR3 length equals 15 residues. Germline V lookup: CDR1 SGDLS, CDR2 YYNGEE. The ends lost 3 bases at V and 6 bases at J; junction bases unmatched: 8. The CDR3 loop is CASSEGGSFAGELFF. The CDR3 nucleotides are TGTGCCAGCAGCGAAGGGGGCTCCTTCGCCGGGGAGCTGTTTTTT.

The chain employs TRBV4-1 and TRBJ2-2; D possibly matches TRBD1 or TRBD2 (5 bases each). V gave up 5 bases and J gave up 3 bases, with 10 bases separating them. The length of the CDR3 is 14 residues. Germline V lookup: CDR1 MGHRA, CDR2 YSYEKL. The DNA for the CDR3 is TGCGCCAGCAGCGGTTGGGACGACACCGGGGAGCTGTTTTTT. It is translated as CASSGWDDTGELFF.

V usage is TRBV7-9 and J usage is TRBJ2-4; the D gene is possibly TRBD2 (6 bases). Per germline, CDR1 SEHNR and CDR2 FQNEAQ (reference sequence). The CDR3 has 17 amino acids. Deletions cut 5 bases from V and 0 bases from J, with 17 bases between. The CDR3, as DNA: TGTGCCAGCAGCGGAACAGGACTAACTTTAGCCAAAAACATTCAGTACTTC. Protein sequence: CASSGTGLTLAKNIQYF.

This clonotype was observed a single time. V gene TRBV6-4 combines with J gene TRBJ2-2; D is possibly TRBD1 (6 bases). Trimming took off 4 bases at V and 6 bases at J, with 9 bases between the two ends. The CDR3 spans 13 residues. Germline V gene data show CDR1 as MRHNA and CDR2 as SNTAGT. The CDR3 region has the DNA TGTGCCAGCAGTGTAACAGGGTCCGGGGAGCTGTTTTTT. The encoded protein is CASSVTGSGELFF.

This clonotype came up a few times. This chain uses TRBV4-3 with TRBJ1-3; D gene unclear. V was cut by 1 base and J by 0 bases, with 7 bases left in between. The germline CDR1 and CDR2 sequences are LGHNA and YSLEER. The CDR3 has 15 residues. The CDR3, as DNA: TGCGCCAGCAGCCAAGGATCAGCCTCTGGAAACACCATATATTTT. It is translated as CASSQGSASGNTIYF.

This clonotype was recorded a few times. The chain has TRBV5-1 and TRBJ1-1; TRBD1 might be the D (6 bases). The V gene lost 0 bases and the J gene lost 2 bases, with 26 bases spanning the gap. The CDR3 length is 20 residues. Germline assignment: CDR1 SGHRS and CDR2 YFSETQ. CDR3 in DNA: TGCGCCAGCAGCTTGGAGGCCGTCAGGGGTCCCTCAAAAAGAAACACTGAAGCTTTCTTT. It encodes CASSLEAVRGPSKRNTEAFF.

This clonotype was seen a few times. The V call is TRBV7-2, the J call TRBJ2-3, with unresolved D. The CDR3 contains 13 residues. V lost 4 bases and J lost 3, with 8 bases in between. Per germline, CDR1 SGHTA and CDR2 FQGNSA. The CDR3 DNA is TGTGCCAGCAGCTCCCTCAGAACAGATACGCAGTATTTT. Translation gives CASSSLRTDTQYF.

The CDR3 loop reads CASSLDRGANTIYF. The CDR3 DNA is TGTGCCAGCAGCTTGGACAGGGGAGCAAACACCATATATTTT. This chain uses TRBV5-5 with TRBJ1-3; the match to TRBD1 covers 7 bases. V gave up 0 bases and J gave up 6 bases; unmatched junction bases: 3. Germline CDR1 is SGHKS and CDR2 is YYEKEE (reference sequence). The CDR3 is made up of 14 amino acids.

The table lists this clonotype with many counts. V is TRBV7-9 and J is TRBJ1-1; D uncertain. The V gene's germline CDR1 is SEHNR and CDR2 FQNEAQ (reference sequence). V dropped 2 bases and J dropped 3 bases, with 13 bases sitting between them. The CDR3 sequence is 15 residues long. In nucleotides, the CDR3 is TGTGCCAGCAGCTTATCGTTTACCCCGGACACTGAAGCTTTCTTT. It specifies CASSLSFTPDTEAFF.

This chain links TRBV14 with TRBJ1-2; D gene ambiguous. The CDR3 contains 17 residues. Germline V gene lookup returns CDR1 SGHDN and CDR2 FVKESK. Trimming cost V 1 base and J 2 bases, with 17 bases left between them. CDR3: CASSQGARQTRNYGYTF. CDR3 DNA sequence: TGTGCCAGCAGCCAAGGGGCCCGGCAGACCCGAAACTATGGCTACACCTTC.

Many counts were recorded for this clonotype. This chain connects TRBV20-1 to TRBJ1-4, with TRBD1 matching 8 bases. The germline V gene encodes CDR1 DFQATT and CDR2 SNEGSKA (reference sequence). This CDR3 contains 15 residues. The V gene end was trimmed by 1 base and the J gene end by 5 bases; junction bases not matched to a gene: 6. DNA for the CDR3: TGCAGTGCTAGAGCACTTGGGACAGGAAATGAAAAACTGTTTTTT. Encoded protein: CSARALGTGNEKLFF.

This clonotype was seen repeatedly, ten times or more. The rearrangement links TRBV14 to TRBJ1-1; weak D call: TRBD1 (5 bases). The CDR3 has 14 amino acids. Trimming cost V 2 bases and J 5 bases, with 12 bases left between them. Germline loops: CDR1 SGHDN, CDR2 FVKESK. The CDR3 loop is CASSQPGAGTEAFF. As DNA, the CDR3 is TGTGCCAGCAGCCAACCTGGGGCAGGTACTGAAGCTTTCTTT.

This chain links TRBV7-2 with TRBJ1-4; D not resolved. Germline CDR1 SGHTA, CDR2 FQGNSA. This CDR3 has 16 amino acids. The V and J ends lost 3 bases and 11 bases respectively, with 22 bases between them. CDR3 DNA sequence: TGTGCCAGCAGCTTCGCCTCAGTGGCGCGGGGTGAGAAACTGTTTTTT. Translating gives CASSFASVARGEKLFF.

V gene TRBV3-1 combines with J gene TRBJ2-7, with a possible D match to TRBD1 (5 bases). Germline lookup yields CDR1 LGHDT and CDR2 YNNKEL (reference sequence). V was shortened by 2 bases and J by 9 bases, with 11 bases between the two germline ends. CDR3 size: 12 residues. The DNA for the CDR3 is TGTGCCAGCAGCCAACAGGGTGTTGGGCAGTACGTC. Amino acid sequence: CASSQQGVGQYV.

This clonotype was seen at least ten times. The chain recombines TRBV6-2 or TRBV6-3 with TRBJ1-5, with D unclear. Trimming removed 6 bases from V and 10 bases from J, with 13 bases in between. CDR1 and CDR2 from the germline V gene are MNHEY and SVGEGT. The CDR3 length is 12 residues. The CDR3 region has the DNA TGTGCCAGCAGGGAATATGGTGGACCCCAGCATTTT. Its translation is CASREYGGPQHF.

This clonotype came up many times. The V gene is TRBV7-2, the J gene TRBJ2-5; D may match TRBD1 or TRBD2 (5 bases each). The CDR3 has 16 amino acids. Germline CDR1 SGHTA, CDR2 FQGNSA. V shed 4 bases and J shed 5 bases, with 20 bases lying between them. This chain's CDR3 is CASSYRGPPIRETQYF. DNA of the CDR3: TGTGCCAGCAGCTATAGGGGACCCCCGATCAGGGAGACCCAGTACTTC.

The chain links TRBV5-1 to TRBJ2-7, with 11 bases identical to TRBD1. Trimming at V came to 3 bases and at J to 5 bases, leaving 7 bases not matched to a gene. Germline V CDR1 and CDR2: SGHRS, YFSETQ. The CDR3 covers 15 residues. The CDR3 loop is CASSSGTGGVDEQYF. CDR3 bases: TGCGCCAGCAGCTCCGGGACAGGGGGAGTGGACGAGCAGTACTTC. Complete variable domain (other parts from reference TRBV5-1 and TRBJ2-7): KAGVTQTPRYLIKTRGQQVTLSCSPISGHRSVSWYQQTPGQGLQFLFEYFSETQRNKGNFPGRFSGRQFSNSRSEMNVSTLELGDSALYLCASSSGTGGVDEQYFGPGTRLTVT.

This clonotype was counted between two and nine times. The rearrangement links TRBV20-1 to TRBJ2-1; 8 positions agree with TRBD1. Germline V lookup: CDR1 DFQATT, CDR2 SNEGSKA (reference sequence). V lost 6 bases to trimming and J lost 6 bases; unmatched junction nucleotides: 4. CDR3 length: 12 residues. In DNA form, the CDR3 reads TGCAGTGCCAGGGGGCCCCGCAATGAGCAGTTCTTC. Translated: CSARGPRNEQFF.

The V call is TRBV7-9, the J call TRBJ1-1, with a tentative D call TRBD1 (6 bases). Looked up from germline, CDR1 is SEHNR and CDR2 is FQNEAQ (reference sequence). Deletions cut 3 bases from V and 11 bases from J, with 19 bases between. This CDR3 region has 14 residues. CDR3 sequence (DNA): TGTGCCAGCAGCTTCCAGGATTCACAGGGACCTGCTTTCTTT. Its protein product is CASSFQDSQGPAFF.

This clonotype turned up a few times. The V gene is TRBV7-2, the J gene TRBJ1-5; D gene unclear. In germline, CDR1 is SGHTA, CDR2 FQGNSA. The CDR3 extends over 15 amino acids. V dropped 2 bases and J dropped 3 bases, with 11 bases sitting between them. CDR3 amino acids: CASSLSARSNQPQHF. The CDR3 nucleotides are TGTGCCAGCAGCTTATCTGCAAGGTCCAATCAGCCCCAGCATTTT.

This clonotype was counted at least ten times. The CDR3 coding sequence is TGCGCCAGCACTCCTGGGACTCACACTTACAATGAGCAGTTCTTC. This sequence encodes CASTPGTHTYNEQFF. The chain carries TRBV5-1 and TRBJ2-1; TRBD2 might be the D (6 bases). This CDR3 has 15 residues. The V gene lost 6 bases and the J gene lost 4 bases, with 17 bases spanning the gap. Per germline, CDR1 SGHRS and CDR2 YFSETQ.

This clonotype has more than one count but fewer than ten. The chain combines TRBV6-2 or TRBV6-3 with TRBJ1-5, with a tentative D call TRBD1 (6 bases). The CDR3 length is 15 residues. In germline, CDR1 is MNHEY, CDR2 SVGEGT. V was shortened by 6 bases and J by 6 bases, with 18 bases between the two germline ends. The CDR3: CASSKGRDTSQPQHF. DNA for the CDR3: TGTGCCAGCAGCAAGGGCCGGGACACTTCTCAGCCCCAGCATTTT.

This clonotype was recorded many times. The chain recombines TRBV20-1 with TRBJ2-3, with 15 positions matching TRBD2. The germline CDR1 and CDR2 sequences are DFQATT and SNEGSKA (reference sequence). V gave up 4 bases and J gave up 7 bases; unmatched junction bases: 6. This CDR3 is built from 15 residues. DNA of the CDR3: TGCAGTGCTATTGGACTAGCGGGGGGGCCGCATACGCAGTATTTT. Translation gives CSAIGLAGGPHTQYF.

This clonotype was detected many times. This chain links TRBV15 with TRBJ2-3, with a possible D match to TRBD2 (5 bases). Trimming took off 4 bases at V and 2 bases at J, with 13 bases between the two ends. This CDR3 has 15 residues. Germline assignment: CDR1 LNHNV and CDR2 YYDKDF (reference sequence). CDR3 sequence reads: CATSTQPGVTDTQYF. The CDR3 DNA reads TGTGCCACCAGCACCCAACCCGGGGTCACAGATACGCAGTATTTT.